Shown below are 7 T cell receptor beta chains from a single sample sequenced in a study of regulatory T cells in long-lasting Graves disease. The TCR beta library used iRepertoire HTBI primers with Arm-PCR amplification of CDR3. TCRdb re-analysed the multiplex PCR reads in MiXCR, keeping a single row per CDR3 protein. The sample records about 470,000 distinct CDR3 sequences, about 15% being singletons. Noted time point: newly diagnosed GD, antithyroid drugs for less than 3 months. Extracted PBMC RNA gave rise to the TCR library. The sample was also reused in another study, on T cells in Graves' hyperthyroidism and ophthalmopathy.

Source: peripheral blood mononuclear cells (PBMCs), taken at new diagnosis, from a patient treated with antithyroid drugs. The origin of the receptors is a woman aged 30 to 39 with Graves disease.

The V and J genes are TRBV18 and TRBJ2-3; D perhaps matches TRBD2 (6 bases). V was shortened by 2 bases and J by 3 bases, with 12 bases between the two germline ends. CDR3 size: 15 residues. Germline V gene data show CDR1 as KGHSH and CDR2 as LQKENI. This CDR3 reads CASSPVRDSTDTQYF. The CDR3 DNA is TGTGCCAGCTCACCAGTGCGGGATTCAACAGATACGCAGTATTTT.

As for this clonotype: A junction boundary mismatches the germline segment, possibly from a read error. This chain joins TRBV10-1 and TRBJ2-3; no clear D gene. Germline V gene sequence: CDR1 WNHNN, CDR2 SYGVQD (reference sequence). The CDR3 has 17 amino acids. The CDR3 reads CASSESILGLITDTRYF. As DNA, the CDR3 is TGCGCCAGCAGTGAGTCGATTCTAGGCCTTATCACAGATACGCGGTATTTT.

The chain is built from TRBV11-2 and TRBJ1-4; D is unresolved. Germline V CDR1 and CDR2: SGHAT, FQNNGV. This CDR3 region has 13 residues. Trimming cost V 2 bases and J 4 bases, with 5 bases left between them. CDR3 amino acids: CASSLHSNEKLFF. The CDR3 DNA follows: TGTGCCAGCAGCTTACATAGTAATGAAAAACTGTTTTTT.

The V call is TRBV19, the J call TRBJ2-1, with D uncertain. Germline CDR1 and CDR2: LNHDA and SQIVND (reference sequence). Trimming stripped 6 bases from V and 8 bases from J, with 14 bases between. This CDR3 is built from 13 residues. This chain's CDR3 is CASSPGPTDEQFF. For the CDR3, the DNA is TGTGCCAGTAGCCCCGGCCCCACCGATGAGCAGTTCTTC.

This clonotype has at least ten counts. The chain has TRBV6-1 and TRBJ1-5; TRBD1 matches at 8 bases. CDR1 and CDR2 (germline): MNHNS, SASEGT. This CDR3 region has 15 residues. V lost 8 bases to trimming and J lost 0 bases; unmatched junction nucleotides: 6. The CDR3 DNA follows: TGTGCCAGCCGATACAGGGGGAATAGCAATCAGCCCCAGCATTTT. This codes for CASRYRGNSNQPQHF.

This sequence joins TRBV20-1 and TRBJ1-2, with 9 bases fitting TRBD1. Germline V lookup: CDR1 DFQATT, CDR2 SNEGSKA (reference sequence). The CDR3 is 12 residues long. Trimming cost V 5 bases and J 8 bases; bases outside gene matches: 6. This CDR3 reads CSAQQGARGYTF. In DNA form, the CDR3 reads TGCAGTGCTCAACAGGGGGCGAGGGGCTACACCTTC.

This clonotype was counted many times. This chain uses TRBV6-5 with TRBJ1-2; 8 positions match TRBD1. The trim removed 2 bases at V and 7 bases at J, leaving 3 bases unmatched. CDR3 length equals 13 residues. Germline V lookup: CDR1 MNHEY, CDR2 SVGAGI. The CDR3 DNA follows: TGTGCCAGCAGTTACGGACAGGGCGTTGGCTACACCTTC. This encodes CASSYGQGVGYTF.